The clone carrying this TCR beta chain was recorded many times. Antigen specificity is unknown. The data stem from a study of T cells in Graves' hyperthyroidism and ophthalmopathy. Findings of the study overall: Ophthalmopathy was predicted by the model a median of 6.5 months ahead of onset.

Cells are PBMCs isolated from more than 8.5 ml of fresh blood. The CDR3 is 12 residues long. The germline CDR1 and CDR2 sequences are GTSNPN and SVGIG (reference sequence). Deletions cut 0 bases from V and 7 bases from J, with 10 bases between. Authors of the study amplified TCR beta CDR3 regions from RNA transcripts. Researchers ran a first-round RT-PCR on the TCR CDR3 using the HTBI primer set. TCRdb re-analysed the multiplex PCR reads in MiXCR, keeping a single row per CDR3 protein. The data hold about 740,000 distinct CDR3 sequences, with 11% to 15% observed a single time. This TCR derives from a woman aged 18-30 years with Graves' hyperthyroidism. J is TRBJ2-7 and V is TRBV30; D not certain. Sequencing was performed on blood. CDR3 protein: CAWSVTLSEQYF. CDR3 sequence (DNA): TGTGCCTGGAGTGTAACCCTTAGTGAGCAGTACTTC.